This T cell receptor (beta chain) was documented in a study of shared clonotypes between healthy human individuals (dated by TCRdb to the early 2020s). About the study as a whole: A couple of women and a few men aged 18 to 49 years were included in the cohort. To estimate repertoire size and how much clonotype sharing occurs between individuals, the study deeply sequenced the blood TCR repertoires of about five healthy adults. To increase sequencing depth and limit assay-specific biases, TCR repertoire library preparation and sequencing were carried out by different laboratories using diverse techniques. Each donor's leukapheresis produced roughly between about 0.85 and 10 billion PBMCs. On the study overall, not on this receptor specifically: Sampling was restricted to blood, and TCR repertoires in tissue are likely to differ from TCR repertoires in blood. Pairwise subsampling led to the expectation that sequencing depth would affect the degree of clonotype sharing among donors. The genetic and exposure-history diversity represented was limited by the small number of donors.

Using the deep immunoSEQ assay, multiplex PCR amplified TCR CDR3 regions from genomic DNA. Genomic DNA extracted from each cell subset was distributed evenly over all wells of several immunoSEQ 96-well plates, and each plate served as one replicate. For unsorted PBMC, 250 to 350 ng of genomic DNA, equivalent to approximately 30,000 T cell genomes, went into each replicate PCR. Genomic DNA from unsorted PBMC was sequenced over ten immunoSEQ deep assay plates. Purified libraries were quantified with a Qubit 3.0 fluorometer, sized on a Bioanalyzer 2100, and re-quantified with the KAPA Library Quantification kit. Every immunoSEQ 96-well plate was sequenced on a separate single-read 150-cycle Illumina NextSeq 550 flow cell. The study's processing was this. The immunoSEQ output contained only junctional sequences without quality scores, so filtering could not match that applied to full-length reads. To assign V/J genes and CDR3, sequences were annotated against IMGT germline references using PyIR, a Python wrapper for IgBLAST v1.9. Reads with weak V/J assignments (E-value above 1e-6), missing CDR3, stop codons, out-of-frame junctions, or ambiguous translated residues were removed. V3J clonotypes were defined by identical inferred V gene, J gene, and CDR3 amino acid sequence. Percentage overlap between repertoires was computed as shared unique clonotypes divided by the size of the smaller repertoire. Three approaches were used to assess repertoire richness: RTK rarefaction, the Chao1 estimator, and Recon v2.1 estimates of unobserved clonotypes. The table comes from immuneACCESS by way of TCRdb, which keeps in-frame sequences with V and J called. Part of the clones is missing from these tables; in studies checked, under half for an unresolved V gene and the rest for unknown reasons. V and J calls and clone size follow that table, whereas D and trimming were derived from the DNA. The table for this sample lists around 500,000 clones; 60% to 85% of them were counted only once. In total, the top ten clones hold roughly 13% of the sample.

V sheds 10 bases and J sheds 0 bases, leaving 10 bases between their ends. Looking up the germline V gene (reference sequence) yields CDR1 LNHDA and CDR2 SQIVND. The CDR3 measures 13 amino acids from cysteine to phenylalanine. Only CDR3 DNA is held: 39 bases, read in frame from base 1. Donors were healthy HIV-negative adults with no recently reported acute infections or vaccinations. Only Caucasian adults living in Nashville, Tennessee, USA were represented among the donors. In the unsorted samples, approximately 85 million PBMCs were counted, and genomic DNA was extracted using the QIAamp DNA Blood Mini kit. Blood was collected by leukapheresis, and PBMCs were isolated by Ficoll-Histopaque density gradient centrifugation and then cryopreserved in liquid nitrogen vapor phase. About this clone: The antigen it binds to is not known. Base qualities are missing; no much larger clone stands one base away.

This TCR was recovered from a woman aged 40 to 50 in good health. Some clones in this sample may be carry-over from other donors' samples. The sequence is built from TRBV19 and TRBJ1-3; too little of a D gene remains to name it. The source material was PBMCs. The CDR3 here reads CATTLHSGNTIYF. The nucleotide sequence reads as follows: TGTGCCACCACCCTCCACTCTGGAAACACCATATATTTT.